This T cell receptor (beta chain) was recovered during a study of blood T cell repertoires in COVID-19. Across the study: T cells, B-cell-depleted T cells, or PBMCs provided the cDNA or gDNA that served as material.

The protocol was immunoSEQ multiplex PCR, while the TCRdb copy is restricted to in-frame clones and leaves out a portion. Counted here are 70,000 to 80,000 clones, 70% to 90% occurring once; the ten biggest clones make up about 15%. V shed 0 bases, J shed 3 bases, and the junction held 8 bases outside the gene matches. CDR1 is SGHDT, CDR2 YYEEEE, per germline. The CDR3 sequence is 16 residues long. This receptor was identified in an elderly man in a cohort sampled during active COVID-19. The genes are TRBV5-6 and TRBJ1-2, with 7 bases matching TRBD1. The sample comprised peripheral blood. The DNA of the CDR3 is TGTGCCAGCAGCTTGGGTACAGGGGACCTGTACTATGGCTACACCTTC. It codes for CASSLGTGDLYYGYTF.